The sample holds many counts of the clone carrying this TCR beta chain. Germline V gene sequence: CDR1 SGDLS, CDR2 YYNGEE. This CDR3 spans 13 amino acids. V lost 5 bases, J lost 3 bases, and 11 bases lay in between. Treg sorting used a CD4+CD25+CD127-/low gate. TCRdb re-called the 5' RACE reads with MiXCR, one entry per CDR3 protein. This sample has fewer than 55,000 distinct CDR3 sequences, with roughly 22% found just once. This TCR came from a female donor with breast cancer. The specimen was Tregs sorted from a lymph node. This rearrangement joins TRBV9 to TRBJ1-1; D is unclear. The CDR3 region is CASRQETDTEAFF. CDR3 bases: TGTGCCAGCAGGCAGGAGACGGACACTGAAGCTTTCTTT.